This T cell receptor (beta chain) was obtained from a study of T cell changes during pregnancy in multiple sclerosis. V lost 5 bases and J 8 bases, leaving 24 bases between the germline ends. In germline, CDR1 is SEHNR, CDR2 FQNEAQ (reference sequence). The CDR3 totals 17 residues. TCRdb's copy holds only in-frame clones and misses some; the assay was immunoSEQ multiplex PCR. The profile shows around 78,000 clones, 93% of them singletons. The starting material was peripheral blood, obtained in the second trimester of pregnancy. The J gene is TRBJ1-4, the V gene TRBV7-9; D not resolved. This TCR was recovered from a female donor with multiple sclerosis, enrolled in a pregnancy study. CDR3 protein: CASSIGSGAGSREKLFF. In DNA form, the CDR3 reads TGTGCCAGCAGCATAGGCAGTGGTGCGGGGTCAAGGGAAAAACTGTTTTTT.